One and the same sample provided the 30 T cell receptor beta chains below, sequenced in a study of control samples from healthy donors and cancer patients. Produced via immunoSEQ multiplex PCR; TCRdb's table is partial and in-frame only. Of about 55,000 clones listed, roughly 88% are singletons. The specimen was blood. The receptors shown here come from a man aged 45-60 years in good health.

This rearrangement joins TRBV13 to TRBJ2-7; TRBD2 is a possible D gene (7 bases). CDR1 is PRHDT and CDR2 is FYEKMQ in the germline V gene (reference sequence). With 1 base removed from V and 2 bases from J, the gap between germline ends came to 24 bases. There are 19 residues in the CDR3. DNA of the CDR3: TGTGCCAGCAGCTTAGTGCTAGCGGAGGGGGACAAGGGGCCCTACGAGCAGTACTTC. Translated: CASSLVLAEGDKGPYEQYF.

The chain is built from TRBV6-1 and TRBJ1-6, with D unresolved. V was cut by 3 bases and J by 6 bases, with 18 bases left in between. The germline V gene has CDR1 MNHNS and CDR2 SASEGT. The CDR3 covers 17 residues. The CDR3 region has the DNA TGTGCCAGCAGTGATTACTGGACTCCTAACTTTAATTCACCCCTCCACTTT. Its protein product is CASSDYWTPNFNSPLHF.

The chain carries TRBV11-3 and TRBJ2-3; D ambiguous. CDR1 and CDR2 (germline): SGHNT, YENEEA. CDR3 length: 14 residues. V was cut by 5 bases and J by 5 bases, with 14 bases left in between. CDR3 sequence: CASSPRPLEDTQYF. CDR3 nucleotide sequence: TGTGCCAGCAGCCCCCGACCCTTGGAAGATACGCAGTATTTT. Complete variable domain (other parts from reference TRBV11-3 and TRBJ2-3): EAGVVQSPRYKIIEKKQPVAFWCNPISGHNTLYWYLQNLGQGPELLIRYENEEAVDDSQLPKDRFSAERLKGVDSTLKIQPAELGDSAVYLCASSPRPLEDTQYFGPGTRLTVL.

The chain employs TRBV10-2 and TRBJ1-5; D gene uncertain. Trimming shortened V by 4 bases and J by 5 bases, and 6 bases separated the two germline ends. CDR3 length: 12 amino acids. Germline V gives CDR1 WSHSY, CDR2 SAAADI. CDR3 protein: CASSGVYQPQHF. The CDR3 bases are TGCGCCAGCAGTGGAGTTTATCAGCCCCAGCATTTT.

This CDR3 reads CASGQGNTGELFF. CDR3 sequence (DNA): TGCGCCTCGGGACAGGGGAACACCGGGGAGCTGTTTTTT. The chain uses TRBV5-1 and TRBJ2-2; 9 bases map to TRBD1. Germline V gene data show CDR1 as SGHRS and CDR2 as YFSETQ. This CDR3 has 13 residues. With 10 bases clipped from V and 1 base from J, the junction kept 2 bases outside the gene matches. The whole variable domain, filled in from reference TRBV5-1 and TRBJ2-2, reads KAGVTQTPRYLIKTRGQQVTLSCSPISGHRSVSWYQQTPGQGLQFLFEYFSETQRNKGNFPGRFSGRQFSNSRSEMNVSTLELGDSALYLCASGQGNTGELFFGEGSRLTVL.

The chain employs TRBV20-1 and TRBJ1-2; unclear D gene. The germline gives CDR1 DFQATT, CDR2 SNEGSKA (reference sequence). The CDR3 loop spans 10 amino acids. The CDR3 protein is CRAGYYGYTF. The CDR3 DNA follows: TGCAGGGCGGGGTACTATGGCTACACCTTC.

This clone turned up a few times. The chain recombines TRBV11-3 with TRBJ2-2; the D is unclear. Trimming removed 1 base at V and 1 base at J, with 4 bases between. Germline V gene sequence: CDR1 SGHNT, CDR2 YENEEA. CDR3 length: 14 residues. CDR3 protein: CASSLGGNTGELFF. The CDR3 bases are TGTGCCAGCAGCTTAGGCGGGAACACCGGGGAGCTGTTTTTT.

CDR3 sequence reads: CASSGDGASGGYTF. CDR3 coding DNA: TGTGCCAGCAGCGGCGACGGGGCCTCGGGGGGCTACACCTTC. The V call is TRBV9, the J call TRBJ1-2; tentatively, D is TRBD1 (5 bases). The germline gives CDR1 SGDLS, CDR2 YYNGEE. The CDR3 runs 14 residues. V was pared by 3 bases and J by 8 bases, with 17 bases between.

The chain links TRBV27 to TRBJ2-7, with no clear D. V lost 4 bases and J lost 2, with 12 bases in between. The CDR3 covers 14 residues. Per germline, CDR1 MNHEY and CDR2 SMNVEV (reference sequence). This CDR3 reads CASSSDVPTYEQYF. The CDR3 DNA sequence: TGTGCCAGCAGTTCGGACGTCCCGACCTACGAGCAGTACTTC.

The chain carries TRBV4-3 and TRBJ2-1; D possibly corresponds to TRBD2 (5 bases). Germline CDR1 and CDR2: LGHNA and YSLEER. The CDR3 is made up of 13 amino acids. Trimming took 6 bases from V and 7 from J, leaving 13 bases between them. The DNA of the CDR3 is TGCGCCAGCAGATCCGACTCGGGGAATGAGCAGTTCTTC. It is translated as CASRSDSGNEQFF.

This clone was seen only once. The V and J genes are TRBV18 and TRBJ1-1; 8 bases line up with TRBD1. Germline CDR1 and CDR2: KGHSH and LQKENI. There are 18 residues in the CDR3. With 4 bases clipped from V and 4 bases from J, the junction kept 17 bases outside the gene matches. CDR3 region: CASSRKGQVGGWATEAFF. The CDR3 DNA follows: TGTGCCAGCTCACGAAAGGGACAGGTAGGCGGGTGGGCCACTGAAGCTTTCTTT.

This clone was recorded once. The chain recombines TRBV18 with TRBJ1-5; maybe TRBD1 (5 bases). This CDR3 has 15 amino acids. Germline lookup yields CDR1 KGHSH and CDR2 LQKENI. V was pared by 1 base and J by 7 bases, with 14 bases between. The CDR3 spells CASSPQGHVQQPQHF. The CDR3 DNA reads TGTGCCAGCTCACCACAGGGGCATGTTCAACAGCCCCAGCATTTT. The whole variable domain, filled in from reference TRBV18 and TRBJ1-5, reads NAGVMQNPRHLVRRRGQEARLRCSPMKGHSHVYWYRQLPEEGLKFMVYLQKENIIDESGMPKERFSAEFPKEGPSILRIQQVVRGDSAAYFCASSPQGHVQQPQHFGDGTRLSIL.

The chain joins TRBV18 to TRBJ2-5; 10 bases line up with TRBD2. The germline CDR1 and CDR2 sequences are KGHSH and LQKENI. The CDR3 has 16 residues. Trimming cost V 3 bases and J 5 bases; bases outside gene matches: 9. The CDR3 DNA sequence: TGTGCCAGCTCACCGCCATTAGCGGGAGGATCCGAGACCCAGTACTTC. It translates to CASSPPLAGGSETQYF. The whole variable domain, filled in from reference TRBV18 and TRBJ2-5, reads NAGVMQNPRHLVRRRGQEARLRCSPMKGHSHVYWYRQLPEEGLKFMVYLQKENIIDESGMPKERFSAEFPKEGPSILRIQQVVRGDSAAYFCASSPPLAGGSETQYFGPGTRLLVL.

This rearrangement joins TRBV9 to TRBJ2-5; no clear D gene. V was trimmed by 1 base and J by 5 bases, leaving 9 bases between them. This CDR3 contains 13 residues. Germline CDR1 SGDLS, CDR2 YYNGEE. CDR3 nucleotide sequence: TGTGCCAGCAGCGTACATAGTGGGGAGACCCAGTACTTC. This codes for CASSVHSGETQYF.

The CDR3 DNA sequence: TGTGCCAGCAGCTTAGATCGCGGGCGCACCTACAATGAGCAGTTCTTC. This translates into CASSLDRGRTYNEQFF. The genes are TRBV11-2 and TRBJ2-1, with D maybe TRBD2 (5 bases). V was pared by 0 bases and J by 2 bases, with 11 bases between. The CDR3 length is 16 residues. CDR1 and CDR2 (germline): SGHAT, FQNNGV.

The chain uses TRBV7-9 and TRBJ1-1, with D perhaps matching TRBD1 (5 bases). CDR1 and CDR2 from the germline V gene are SEHNR and FQNEAQ (reference sequence). This CDR3 spans 14 amino acids. V was trimmed by 5 bases and J by 0 bases, leaving 10 bases between them. The chain's CDR3 is CASSIPGVNTEAFF. The CDR3 DNA follows: TGTGCCAGCAGCATCCCGGGGGTGAACACTGAAGCTTTCTTT.

The chain is built from TRBV19 and TRBJ2-7; D is unclear. CDR3 length equals 15 residues. Germline assignment: CDR1 LNHDA and CDR2 SQIVND (reference sequence). Trimming took off 3 bases at V and 2 bases at J, with 14 bases between the two ends. In nucleotides, the CDR3 is TGTGCCAGTAGTATGACTGCGGACGGAGCCTACGAGCAGTACTTC. Protein product: CASSMTADGAYEQYF.

V is TRBV24-1 and J is TRBJ1-4; the D is unclear. The germline V gene has CDR1 KGHDR and CDR2 SFDVKD. V lost 2 bases, J lost 8 bases, and 11 bases lay in between. The CDR3 has 14 amino acids. The chain's CDR3 is CATSDSVTGEKLFF. CDR3 in DNA: TGTGCCACCAGTGATTCCGTCACGGGAGAAAAACTGTTTTTT.

This clone was counted once. The gene calls are TRBV21-1 and TRBJ2-3; TRBD2, the D gene given by the table, was not confirmed from the DNA. TRBV21-1 represents a pseudogene. CDR3 length: 15 amino acids. CDR3 sequence (DNA): TGTGCCAGCAGCAAAGAATTGAGGATCACAGATACGCAGTATTTT. The encoded protein is CASSKELRITDTQYF.

V usage is TRBV27 and J usage is TRBJ1-2, with D maybe TRBD1 (6 bases). V shed 0 bases and J shed 6 bases, with 11 bases lying between them. The CDR3 sequence is 14 residues long. Germline CDR1 is MNHEY and CDR2 is SMNVEV (reference sequence). CDR3 in amino acids: CASSLSTGNNGYTF. Written as DNA, the CDR3 is TGTGCCAGCAGTTTATCAACAGGGAACAATGGCTACACCTTC.

This chain joins TRBV11-2 and TRBJ1-4; tentatively, D is TRBD1 (6 bases). The germline V gene encodes CDR1 SGHAT and CDR2 FQNNGV. Trimming took 4 bases from V and 7 from J, leaving 16 bases between them. This CDR3 has 15 residues. This chain's CDR3 is CASSSGQSSGEKLFF. The CDR3 coding sequence is TGTGCCAGCAGCTCCGGACAGTCGTCTGGTGAAAAACTGTTTTTT.

Concerning this clone: The identical CDR3 is also encoded by other nucleotide sequences in the sample. The chain is built from TRBV28 and TRBJ1-3; D gene unclear. The CDR3 is 14 residues long. Looked up from germline, CDR1 is MDHEN and CDR2 is SYDVKM. V lost 2 bases to trimming and J lost 1 base, with 6 bases between them. This chain's CDR3 is CASSLGSSGNTIYF. CDR3 DNA: TGTGCCAGCAGTTTAGGCAGTTCTGGAAACACCATATATTTT.

This clone has only a few counts. The chain uses TRBV11-2 and TRBJ1-1; D is unclear. The V gene's germline CDR1 is SGHAT and CDR2 FQNNGV. CDR3 length: 13 amino acids. Trimming cost V 8 bases and J 0 bases, with 10 bases left between them. The CDR3: CASSVGMNTEAFF. CDR3 DNA sequence: TGTGCCAGCTCGGTGGGAATGAACACTGAAGCTTTCTTT.

Written as DNA, the CDR3 is TGCGCCAGCAGTCAATCTAGCGGGAGGGCCGAGAGGCCATGGCGCGCCGGGGAGCTGTTTTTT. This sequence encodes CASSQSSGRAERPWRAGELFF. The J gene is TRBJ2-2, the V gene TRBV23-1, with 11 bases identical to TRBD2. TRBV23-1 is an ORF, and what it does is uncertain. The CDR3 contains 21 residues. After removal of 0 bases from V and 6 bases from J, the junction contained 18 bases not matched to a gene.

This clone has more than one count but fewer than ten. This chain connects TRBV6-1 to TRBJ2-1; no definite D call. CDR1 MNHNS and CDR2 SASEGT come from the germline V gene. Deletions cut 2 bases from V and 9 bases from J, with 17 bases between. The CDR3 consists of 15 residues. The CDR3 sequence: CASSESKILFREQFF. CDR3 coding DNA: TGTGCCAGCAGTGAATCGAAGATTCTGTTCCGTGAGCAGTTCTTC.

This clone showed up just once. The V call is TRBV7-8, the J call TRBJ1-1; possibly TRBD1 for D (5 bases). The germline CDR1 and CDR2 sequences are SGHVS and FQNEAQ. This CDR3 comprises 16 residues. V dropped 5 bases and J dropped 5 bases, with 21 bases sitting between them. CDR3 bases: TGTGCCAGCAGCACGCCGAGGAGGGGCCAGAGGACTGAAGCTTTCTTT. Encoded protein: CASSTPRRGQRTEAFF.

The chain links TRBV18 to TRBJ2-1; D gene ambiguous. Between the trimmed V and J ends, which lost 0 bases and 3 bases, there was a span of 9 bases. Germline V lookup: CDR1 KGHSH, CDR2 LQKENI. This CDR3 is 15 amino acids long. CDR3 nucleotides: TGTGCCAGCTCACCACCCTACCCAGACTACAATGAGCAGTTCTTC. Translating gives CASSPPYPDYNEQFF.

This clone rates as medium-sized. The chain is built from TRBV19 and TRBJ1-2; D call uncertain. The CDR3 covers 14 residues. Looked up from germline, CDR1 is LNHDA and CDR2 is SQIVND (reference sequence). V was pared by 6 bases and J by 0 bases, with 11 bases between. Written as DNA, the CDR3 is TGTGCCAGTAGCCTCGGAAACGCTAACTATGGCTACACCTTC. It yields the protein CASSLGNANYGYTF.

V and J are TRBV23-1 and TRBJ2-7, with D unresolved. TRBV23-1 is an open reading frame whose function is uncertain. The CDR3 consists of 14 residues. Trimming took off 8 bases at V and 2 bases at J, with 16 bases between the two ends. The CDR3 sequence is CASHIKVGTYEQYF. For the CDR3, the DNA is TGCGCCAGCCACATTAAGGTGGGCACCTACGAGCAGTACTTC.

CDR3 DNA: TGTGCCACCTCGGGGAATGAGCAGTTCTTC. This gives the protein CATSGNEQFF. The chain employs TRBV7-9 and TRBJ2-1; D may be TRBD2 (5 bases). There are 10 residues in the CDR3. V gave up 10 bases and J gave up 7 bases, with 8 bases separating them. The V gene's germline CDR1 is SEHNR and CDR2 FQNEAQ (reference sequence). The complete variable domain, with remaining parts taken from reference TRBV7-9 and TRBJ2-1, reads DTGVSQNPRHKITKRGQNVTFRCDPISEHNRLYWYRQTLGQGPEFLTYFQNEAQLEKSRLLSDRFSAERPKGSFSTLEIQRTEQGDSAMYLCATSGNEQFFGPGTRLTVL.